This passage covers 15 T cell receptor beta chains from one sample sequenced in a study of liver allograft versus peripheral blood T cells. Study summary: The authors compared T cell receptor repertoires in transplanted livers with those in the peripheral blood of recipients.

TCRdb re-derived calls from the reads in MiXCR, one entry per CDR3 protein. Here the sample spans 3,500 to 4,500 distinct CDR3 sequences, 15% being singletons. These TCRs come from a human patient who had a liver transplant. Some of the T cells may derive from the graft donor.

There are many counts of this clonotype. As DNA, the CDR3 is TGCAGTGCGGGACGGACTAGCGGGCCCGGGGATGAGCAGTTCTTC. This encodes CSAGRTSGPGDEQFF. The chain has TRBV20-1 and TRBJ2-1; 11 positions agree with TRBD2. Germline trimming cut 6 bases from V and 8 bases from J; bases unmatched to any gene: 12. Germline V CDR1 and CDR2: DFQATT, SNEGSKA (reference sequence). The CDR3 consists of 15 residues.

This clonotype is medium-sized in the sample. V gene TRBV6-2 or TRBV6-3 combines with J gene TRBJ1-1; TRBD1 aligns across 8 bases. Germline CDR1 and CDR2: MNHEY and SVGEGT. V was pared by 6 bases and J by 0 bases, with 9 bases of the junction left unmatched. The CDR3 loop spans 16 amino acids. This CDR3 is CASRRGQGGVNTEAFF. The CDR3, as DNA: TGTGCCAGCAGACGCGGACAGGGAGGGGTGAACACTGAAGCTTTCTTT.

The table lists this clonotype with a count of one. The chain couples TRBV20-1 to TRBJ2-7, with a possible D match to TRBD2 (6 bases). The V gene lost 1 base and the J gene lost 2 bases, with 6 bases spanning the gap. Germline values: CDR1 DFQATT, CDR2 SNEGSKA (reference sequence). The CDR3 runs 12 residues. CDR3 amino acids: CSARGGTYEQYF. CDR3 bases: TGCAGTGCTAGAGGCGGGACCTACGAGCAGTACTTC.

By share, this clonotype counts as medium-sized. The V call is TRBV10-3, the J call TRBJ2-7; perhaps TRBD1 as D (5 bases). This CDR3 spans 13 amino acids. Trimming stripped 6 bases from V and 6 bases from J, with 15 bases between. Germline V gene sequence: CDR1 ENHRY, CDR2 SYGVKD. The CDR3 is CAISTQGSGEQYF. The CDR3 DNA reads as TGTGCCATCAGCACCCAGGGATCAGGCGAGCAGTACTTC.

This clonotype is termed medium-sized. The CDR3 coding sequence is TGTGCCAGCTCGCGGAGCGGGAGTAGGGGGGAGCAGTTCTTC. This codes for CASSRSGSRGEQFF. The J gene is TRBJ2-1, the V gene TRBV18, with 8 bases identical to TRBD2. The junction had 11 bases not matched to a gene; V was cut back by 6 bases and J by 10 bases. The CDR3 is 14 residues long. CDR1 is KGHSH, CDR2 LQKENI, per germline.

This chain joins TRBV20-1 and TRBJ2-7; 8 bases match TRBD1. The germline gives CDR1 DFQATT, CDR2 SNEGSKA (reference sequence). The CDR3 sequence is 17 residues long. Germline trimming cut 0 bases from V and 4 bases from J; bases unmatched to any gene: 14. CDR3 protein: CSARDTLTGADKYEQYF. The CDR3 DNA reads TGCAGTGCTAGAGACACCCTGACAGGGGCTGACAAATACGAGCAGTACTTC.

By its share, this clonotype is medium-sized. The gene calls are TRBV6-1 and TRBJ2-7; no reliable D call. V was pared by 1 base and J by 7 bases, with 8 bases between. This CDR3 is built from 12 residues. CDR1 and CDR2 (germline): MNHNS, SASEGT. CDR3 amino acids: CASSEDTREQYF. The DNA of the CDR3 is TGTGCCAGCAGTGAAGATACCAGGGAGCAGTACTTC.

This clonotype was counted many times. This chain links TRBV20-1 with TRBJ1-5; TRBD1 agrees at 9 bases. CDR3 length: 16 residues. V shed 1 base, J shed 7 bases, and the junction held 11 bases outside the gene matches. The germline gives CDR1 DFQATT, CDR2 SNEGSKA (reference sequence). The CDR3 coding sequence is TGCAGTGCTAGAGGGACAGGGGCCGGCTCGGGGCAGCCCCAGCATTTT. Amino acid sequence: CSARGTGAGSGQPQHF.

This clonotype is judged medium-sized. The rearrangement uses TRBV6-2 or TRBV6-3 and TRBJ2-1; either TRBD1 or TRBD2 may fit D (5 bases each). The CDR3 has 15 amino acids. V was clipped by 7 bases and J by 3 bases, with 16 bases between them. Per the germline V gene, CDR1 is MNHEY and CDR2 is SVGEGT. CDR3 DNA sequence: TGTGCCAGCATCCTACGGGACCCTCTCTACAATGAGCAGTTCTTC. Its translation is CASILRDPLYNEQFF.

Judged by abundance, this clonotype is medium-sized (0.01 to 0.1%). The genes are TRBV24-1 and TRBJ1-1; 7 positions match TRBD1. The ends lost 4 bases at V and 11 bases at J; junction bases unmatched: 6. This CDR3 region has 12 residues. Germline V CDR1 and CDR2: KGHDR, SFDVKD. CDR3 sequence (DNA): TGTGCCACCAGTGACTCCGACAGGGCGGCTTTCTTT. It specifies CATSDSDRAAFF.

The chain has TRBV18 and TRBJ2-3; no firm D call. This CDR3 comprises 14 residues. Germline V CDR1 and CDR2: KGHSH, LQKENI. Trimming stripped 3 bases from V and 6 bases from J, with 13 bases between. The CDR3 DNA reads as TGTGCCAGCTCACCTCCACGCCCGTCCGATACGCAGTATTTT. Translated, it gives CASSPPRPSDTQYF.

This clonotype was recorded a few times. The J gene is TRBJ2-6, the V gene TRBV3-1; D call uncertain. The germline V gene encodes CDR1 LGHDT and CDR2 YNNKEL (reference sequence). The V end lost 3 bases, the J end lost 0 bases, and 6 bases lay between the germline ends. CDR3 length: 15 amino acids. The CDR3 is CASSHVISGANVLTF. CDR3 in DNA: TGTGCCAGCAGCCATGTAATCTCTGGGGCCAACGTCCTGACTTTC.

In the case of this clonotype: Given a far larger clone just one base away, this is likely a sequencing read error. The V call is TRBV6-6, the J call TRBJ2-1; 14 bases match TRBD2. This CDR3 spans 15 amino acids. Germline V lookup: CDR1 MNHNY, CDR2 SVGAGI (reference sequence). CDR3 sequence reads: CASSKTSGGAYEPFF. CDR3 DNA sequence: TGTGCCAGCAGTAAGACTAGCGGGGGGGCCTATGAGCCGTTCTTC.

This clonotype was picked up one time. Just one base apart from a much larger clone, this may be a read error. This sequence joins TRBV19 and TRBJ2-7; 7 bases line up with TRBD2. This CDR3 spans 13 amino acids. Germline CDR1 reads LNHDA; CDR2 reads SQIVND (reference sequence). The CDR3 region is CACSRGTNYEQYF. The CDR3 nucleotides are TGTGCCTGTAGTAGAGGGACTAACTACGAGCAGTACTTC.

The chain has TRBV12-3 or TRBV12-4 and TRBJ2-7, with D perhaps matching TRBD2 (6 bases). The CDR3 length is 18 residues. V dropped 1 base and J dropped 2 bases, with 21 bases sitting between them. The CDR3 nucleotides are TGTGCCAGCAGTTTAGGGGTTTTTCGGAGGGACCTAGCCTACGAGCAGTACTTC. Amino acids: CASSLGVFRRDLAYEQYF.